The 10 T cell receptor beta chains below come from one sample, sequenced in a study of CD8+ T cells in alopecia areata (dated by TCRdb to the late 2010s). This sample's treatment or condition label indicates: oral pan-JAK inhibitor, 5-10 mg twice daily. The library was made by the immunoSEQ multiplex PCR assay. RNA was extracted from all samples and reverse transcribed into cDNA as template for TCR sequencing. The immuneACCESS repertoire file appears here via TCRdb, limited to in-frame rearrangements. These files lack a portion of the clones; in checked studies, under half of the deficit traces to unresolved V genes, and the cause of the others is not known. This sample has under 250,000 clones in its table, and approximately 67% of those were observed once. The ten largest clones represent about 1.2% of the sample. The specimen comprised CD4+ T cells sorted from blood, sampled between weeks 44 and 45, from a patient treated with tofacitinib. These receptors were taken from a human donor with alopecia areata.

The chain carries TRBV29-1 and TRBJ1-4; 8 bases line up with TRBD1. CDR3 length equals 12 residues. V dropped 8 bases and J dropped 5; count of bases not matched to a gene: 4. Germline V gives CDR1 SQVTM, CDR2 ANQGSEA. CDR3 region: CSSRTGNEKLFF. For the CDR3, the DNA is TGCAGCTCGAGGACAGGGAATGAAAAACTGTTTTTT.

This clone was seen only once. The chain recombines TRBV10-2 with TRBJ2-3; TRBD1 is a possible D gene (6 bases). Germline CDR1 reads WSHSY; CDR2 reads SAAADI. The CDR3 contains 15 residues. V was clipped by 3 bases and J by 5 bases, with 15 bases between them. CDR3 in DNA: TGCGCCAGCAGTGACGTCAGGGGTCGAGGAGATACGCAGTATTTT. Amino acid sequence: CASSDVRGRGDTQYF.

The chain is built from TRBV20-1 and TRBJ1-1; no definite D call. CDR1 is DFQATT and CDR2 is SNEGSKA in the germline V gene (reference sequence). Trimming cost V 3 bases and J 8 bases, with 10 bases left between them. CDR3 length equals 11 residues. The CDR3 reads CSASPSGEAFF. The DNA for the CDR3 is TGCAGTGCTAGTCCGTCGGGAGAAGCTTTCTTT.

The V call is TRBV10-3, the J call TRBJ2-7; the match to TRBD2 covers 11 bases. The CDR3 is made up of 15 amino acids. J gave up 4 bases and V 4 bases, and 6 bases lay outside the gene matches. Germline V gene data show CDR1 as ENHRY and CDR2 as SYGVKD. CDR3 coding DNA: TGTGCCATCAGTGGACTAGCGGGGCGCACTTACGAGCAGTACTTC. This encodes CAISGLAGRTYEQYF.

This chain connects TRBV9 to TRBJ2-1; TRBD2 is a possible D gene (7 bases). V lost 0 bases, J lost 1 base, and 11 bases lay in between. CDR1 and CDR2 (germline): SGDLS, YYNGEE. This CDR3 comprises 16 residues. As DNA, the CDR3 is TGTGCCAGCAGCGTAGTCGGGGGGCCATCCTACAATGAGCAGTTCTTC. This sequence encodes CASSVVGGPSYNEQFF.

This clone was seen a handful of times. The CDR3 loop is CASSHRQGEVIAFF. CDR3 sequence (DNA): TGCGCCAGCAGCCATAGACAGGGTGAGGTAATAGCTTTCTTT. The V and J genes are TRBV4-3 and TRBJ1-1, with TRBD1 identical over 7 bases. The CDR3 length is 14 residues. Germline lookup yields CDR1 LGHNA and CDR2 YSLEER. The ends lost 3 bases at V and 10 bases at J; junction bases unmatched: 11.

For the CDR3, the DNA is TGTGCCAGCAGTGGAACGGCAGGGGGGAACCGCAATCAGCCCCAGCATTTT. Encoded protein: CASSGTAGGNRNQPQHF. This rearrangement joins TRBV2 to TRBJ1-5; 7 nucleotides agree with TRBD1. This CDR3 has 17 amino acids. J was trimmed by 2 bases and V by 4 bases; bases with no gene match: 11. CDR1 is SNHLY, CDR2 FYNNEI, per germline. The full variable domain, completed using reference TRBV2 and TRBJ1-5, is EPEVTQTPSHQVTQMGQEVILRCVPISNHLYFYWYRQILGQKVEFLVSFYNNEISEKSEIFDDQFSVERPDGSNFTLKIRSTKLEDSAMYFCASSGTAGGNRNQPQHFGDGTRLSIL.

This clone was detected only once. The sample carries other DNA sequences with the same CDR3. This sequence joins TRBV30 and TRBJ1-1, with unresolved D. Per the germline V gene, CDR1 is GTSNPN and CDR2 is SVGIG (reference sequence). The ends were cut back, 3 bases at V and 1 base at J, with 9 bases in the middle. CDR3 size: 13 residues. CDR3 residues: CAWRKGSNTEAFF. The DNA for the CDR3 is TGTGCCTGGAGAAAAGGTTCGAACACTGAAGCTTTCTTT.

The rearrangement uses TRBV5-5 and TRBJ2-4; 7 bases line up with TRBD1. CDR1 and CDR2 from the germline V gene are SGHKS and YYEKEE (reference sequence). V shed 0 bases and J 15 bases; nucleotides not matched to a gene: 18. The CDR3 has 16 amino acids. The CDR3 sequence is CASSLGAGQAMSLRYF. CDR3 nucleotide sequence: TGTGCCAGCAGCTTGGGGGCCGGACAGGCCATGAGTCTTCGGTACTTC.

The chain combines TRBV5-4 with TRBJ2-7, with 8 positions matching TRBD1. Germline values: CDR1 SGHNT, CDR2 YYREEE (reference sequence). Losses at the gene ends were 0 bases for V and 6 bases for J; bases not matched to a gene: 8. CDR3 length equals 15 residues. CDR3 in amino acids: CASSLAGRTGGEQYF. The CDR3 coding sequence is TGTGCCAGCAGCTTGGCCGGCCGAACAGGGGGCGAGCAGTACTTC.